This TCR beta chain appears in the sequencing data of a study of cytotoxic CD8 clonotypes in ibrutinib-treated CLL. As for the study in general: Patient counts were about twelve relapsed/refractory, under 16 treatment-naive and some 17 IGHV unmutated. Study-level findings and limits: Progressing and sustained-remission patients had different sampling times.

Some clones are missing from TCRdb's copy, which holds only in-frame ones; the method was immunoSEQ multiplex PCR. The sample includes about 140,000 clones, around 76% of them seen just once. This clone has only a few counts. Its antigen remains unidentified. Material: PBMCs, obtained after 24 months of ibrutinib treatment. This receptor was identified in a human donor with chronic lymphocytic leukemia.

CDR3: CASSSPGGPQHF. The CDR3 nucleotides read TGCGCCAGCAGCTCACCTGGTGGGCCCCAGCATTTT. The chain uses TRBV5-1 and TRBJ1-5; no reliable D call. The CDR3 spans 12 residues. CDR1 and CDR2 (germline): SGHRS, YFSETQ. V lost 3 bases and J 9 bases, leaving 10 bases between the germline ends.